The 22 T cell receptor beta chains below come from one sample, sequenced in a study of T cells after yellow fever vaccination. Via MiXCR, TCRdb re-called the 5' RACE reads, giving one row per CDR3 protein. The sample has about 74,000 distinct CDR3 sequences; approximately 7.7% are singletons. The sequences come from CD8+ T cells sorted from PBMCs, collected 5 to 6 days after the first yellow fever vaccination. The receptor source for this set is a man aged 18-30 years who received the YFV17D yellow fever vaccine.

In its sample, this clonotype was seen many times. The chain has TRBV9 and TRBJ2-2; D is perhaps TRBD1 (5 bases). The V end was cut by 0 bases, the J end by 8 bases, with 11 bases between. The CDR3 sequence is 14 residues long. The germline CDR1 and CDR2 sequences are SGDLS and YYNGEE. The CDR3 coding sequence is TGTGCCAGCAGCGTAGGGGGCGGTCGGGGGGAGCTGTTTTTT. This gives the protein CASSVGGGRGELFF.

V gene TRBV7-9 combines with J gene TRBJ2-4; TRBD2 aligns across 11 bases. Per the germline V gene, CDR1 is SEHNR and CDR2 is FQNEAQ (reference sequence). CDR3 size: 14 residues. V trimming: 3 bases; J trimming: 9 bases; junction bases outside the gene matches: 4. CDR3 amino acids: CASSLTSGDIIQYF. For the CDR3, the DNA is TGTGCCAGCAGCTTGACTAGCGGGGATATCATTCAGTACTTC.

Details on this clonotype: One end of the junction fails to match germline, which may point to a read error. The chain employs TRBV6-2 or TRBV6-3 and TRBJ2-1; TRBD1 is a possible D gene (5 bases). This CDR3 has 12 residues. Germline loops: CDR1 MNHEY, CDR2 SVGEGT. CDR3: CASSPDSSGKFF. The DNA for the CDR3 is TGCGCCAGCAGCCCCGACAGCTCTGGAAAGTTCTTC.

Turning to this clonotype: At one of its ends the junction is not consistent with the germline gene, which may arise from a read error. The chain recombines TRBV2 with TRBJ2-2; D perhaps matches TRBD2 (6 bases). The CDR3 length is 12 residues. Germline V gives CDR1 SNHLY, CDR2 FYNNEI. The CDR3 DNA sequence: TGTGCCAGCAGGCGGGATACCGTGGAGCTGTTTTTT. Translated, it gives CASRRDTVELFF.

This clonotype was detected only a few times. In nucleotides, the CDR3 is TGTGCCAGCAATCAACTCGGGGGGATCGACAATGAGCAGTTCTTC. It translates to CASNQLGGIDNEQFF. V and J are TRBV7-9 and TRBJ2-1; 7 bases map to TRBD2. The CDR3 runs 15 residues. Germline-derived CDR1 and CDR2 are SEHNR and FQNEAQ (reference sequence). With V trimmed by 7 bases and J by 5 bases, 11 bases remained unmatched.

This clonotype was counted many times. This rearrangement joins TRBV9 to TRBJ2-1; TRBD2 aligns across 9 bases. CDR1 and CDR2 (germline): SGDLS, YYNGEE. After removal of 4 bases from V and 8 bases from J, the junction contained 10 bases not matched to a gene. This CDR3 region has 15 residues. The CDR3 reads CASSRLAGGLDEQFF. The CDR3, as DNA: TGTGCCAGCAGCAGACTGGCGGGGGGGCTCGATGAGCAGTTCTTC.

This clonotype was counted at least ten times. The rearrangement joins TRBV4-1 to TRBJ2-7, with no clear D. CDR1 MGHRA and CDR2 YSYEKL come from the germline V gene. This CDR3 spans 14 amino acids. Trimming cost V 0 bases and J 1 base, with 7 bases left between them. The CDR3 bases are TGCGCCAGCAGCCAAGATCCCGGGTCCTACGAGCAGTACGTC. Encoded protein: CASSQDPGSYEQYV.

This clonotype was seen ten or more times. This chain links TRBV12-3 or TRBV12-4 with TRBJ2-1; the D gene is possibly TRBD1 (5 bases). The CDR3 is 14 amino acids. V was shortened by 4 bases and J by 0 bases, with 7 bases between the two germline ends. The CDR3 DNA reads as TGTGCCAGCAGTTCCAGGGACTCCTACAATGAGCAGTTCTTC. This encodes CASSSRDSYNEQFF.

The chain recombines TRBV15 with TRBJ2-7; maybe TRBD1 (5 bases). There are 14 residues in the CDR3. Germline CDR1 is LNHNV and CDR2 is YYDKDF (reference sequence). Trimming stripped 3 bases from V and 2 bases from J, with 11 bases between. This CDR3 reads CATSSRVSAYEQYF. The DNA of the CDR3 is TGTGCCACCAGCAGCAGGGTTTCGGCCTACGAGCAGTACTTC.

A few counts support this clonotype. This chain connects TRBV25-1 to TRBJ2-5; 7 bases fit TRBD2. CDR3 size: 17 residues. Germline V gives CDR1 MGHDK, CDR2 SYGVNS. V dropped 3 bases and J dropped 5; count of bases not matched to a gene: 15. CDR3 amino acids: CASSDPFPGAGGETQYF. CDR3 nucleotides: TGTGCCAGCAGTGATCCCTTCCCGGGCGCCGGGGGGGAGACCCAGTACTTC.

The chain employs TRBV4-1 and TRBJ2-7, with TRBD2 identical over 8 bases. The length of the CDR3 is 16 residues. Per germline, CDR1 MGHRA and CDR2 YSYEKL. V dropped 3 bases and J dropped 0; count of bases not matched to a gene: 7. DNA for the CDR3: TGCGCCAGCAGCCATAATAGCGGGGCCTACTCCTACGAGCAGTACTTC. Translated, it gives CASSHNSGAYSYEQYF.

This clonotype came up many times. The chain recombines TRBV5-1 with TRBJ1-1; a possible D gene is TRBD1 (5 bases). Trimming shortened V by 5 bases and J by 3 bases, and 11 bases separated the two germline ends. Per germline, CDR1 SGHRS and CDR2 YFSETQ. The CDR3 covers 13 residues. CDR3 region: CASRQVGHTEAFF. The CDR3 DNA reads TGCGCCAGCAGACAGGTTGGGCACACTGAAGCTTTCTTT.

At least ten counts were recorded for this clonotype. The V and J genes are TRBV5-1 and TRBJ2-1, with TRBD1 matching over 11 bases. Germline trimming cut 1 base from V and 10 bases from J; bases unmatched to any gene: 7. The CDR3 has 15 amino acids. Germline CDR1 reads SGHRS; CDR2 reads YFSETQ. The CDR3 DNA sequence: TGCGCCAGCAGCTTGTGGACAGGGGGCTCAGAGGAGCAGTTCTTC. The encoded protein is CASSLWTGGSEEQFF.

The rearrangement joins TRBV9 to TRBJ2-7; 10 bases agree with TRBD2. V was pared by 4 bases and J by 9 bases, with 10 bases of the junction left unmatched. Germline CDR1 reads SGDLS; CDR2 reads YYNGEE. CDR3 length: 14 residues. The CDR3 is CASSSSGGPGGQYF. The CDR3 nucleotides are TGTGCCAGCAGCTCTAGCGGGGGCCCGGGGGGGCAGTACTTC.

This clonotype has a count of ten or more. The gene calls are TRBV10-3 and TRBJ2-2, with 9 bases that match TRBD1. V gave up 6 bases and J gave up 1 base; unmatched junction bases: 3. CDR3 size: 15 residues. CDR1 ENHRY and CDR2 SYGVKD come from the germline V gene. Here the CDR3 reads CAISPGQGNTGELFF. The CDR3, as DNA: TGTGCCATCAGCCCGGGACAGGGGAACACCGGGGAGCTGTTTTTT.

This clonotype has a count of ten or more. The V gene is TRBV4-1, the J gene TRBJ2-2; D gene unclear. The CDR3 extends over 14 amino acids. The germline V gene has CDR1 MGHRA and CDR2 YSYEKL. The V gene lost 2 bases and the J gene lost 5 bases, with 9 bases spanning the gap. The CDR3 reads CASSQRSFTGELFF. In DNA form, the CDR3 reads TGCGCCAGCAGCCAACGAAGCTTTACCGGGGAGCTGTTTTTT.

The sample holds many counts of this clonotype. The chain carries TRBV10-2 and TRBJ1-1; D gene unclear. Germline V CDR1 and CDR2: WSHSY, SAAADI. The CDR3 is 13 residues long. V lost 3 bases and J lost 4, with 9 bases in between. CDR3: CASSDAGLTEAFF. The CDR3 DNA reads TGCGCCAGCAGTGATGCAGGCCTCACTGAAGCTTTCTTT.

This clonotype occurred a few times. This chain joins TRBV4-3 and TRBJ1-6; no firm D call. Germline lookup yields CDR1 LGHNA and CDR2 YSLEER. The CDR3 length is 15 residues. Trimming stripped 2 bases from V and 5 bases from J, with 10 bases between. This CDR3 is CASSQSRQDNSPLHF. In DNA, the CDR3 is TGCGCCAGCAGCCAAAGCAGGCAAGATAATTCACCCCTCCACTTT.

This clonotype appeared many times. The chain uses TRBV4-1 and TRBJ1-1, with D hard to call. CDR3 length: 17 residues. CDR1 is MGHRA and CDR2 is YSYEKL in the germline V gene. Trimming pared 4 bases from V and 3 bases from J, leaving 21 bases between. DNA for the CDR3: TGCGCCAGCAGCCCCTCGCTGTCCGGCCCGGGGTACACTGAAGCTTTCTTT. This encodes CASSPSLSGPGYTEAFF.

In this sample, this clonotype turned up many times. V is TRBV6-2 or TRBV6-3 and J is TRBJ2-3; possibly TRBD2 for D (5 bases). Germline CDR1 is MNHEY and CDR2 is SVGEGT. Trimming left V 2 bases short and J 0 bases short, with 12 bases between. The CDR3 is 16 residues long. CDR3 bases: TGTGCCAGCAGTTACGAGTGGGAGACTAGCACAGATACGCAGTATTTT. Translating gives CASSYEWETSTDTQYF.

This clonotype was counted only a few times. The V and J genes are TRBV27 and TRBJ2-2; no clear D. The CDR3 extends over 14 amino acids. Germline values: CDR1 MNHEY, CDR2 SMNVEV (reference sequence). V was trimmed by 2 bases and J by 1 base, leaving 5 bases between them. The CDR3: CASSLRLNTGELFF. CDR3 coding DNA: TGTGCCAGCAGTTTAAGACTGAACACCGGGGAGCTGTTTTTT.

The chain carries TRBV7-8 and TRBJ2-1; D unresolved. CDR3 length equals 16 residues. Germline V gene sequence: CDR1 SGHVS, CDR2 FQNEAQ. The V end lost 4 bases, the J end lost 5 bases, and 18 bases lay between the germline ends. CDR3 protein: CASSSPSRRYDNEQFF. DNA of the CDR3: TGTGCCAGCAGCTCCCCCTCGCGTAGGTACGACAATGAGCAGTTCTTC.